Below are 15 T cell receptor beta chains sequenced from a single sample in a study of PD-L1 blockade in urothelial cancer. The time point here: pretreatment peripheral blood. Assay: immunoSEQ multiplex PCR; the TCRdb copy retains only in-frame clones and omits some. The table has roughly 100,000 clones, roughly 90% seen once. Sequencing used PBMCs, obtained around atezolizumab (anti-PD-L1) treatment. The source of these receptors is a woman aged 80 or older with urothelial cancer.

The CDR3 reads CASSVGTGRQETQYF. The CDR3 region has the DNA TGTGCCAGCAGCGTCGGGACAGGACGTCAAGAGACCCAGTACTTC. The chain carries TRBV9 and TRBJ2-5; 8 bases are a match to TRBD1. CDR1 is SGDLS and CDR2 is YYNGEE in the germline V gene. This CDR3 is built from 15 residues. V shed 2 bases, J shed 2 bases, and the junction held 5 bases outside the gene matches.

A single count supports this clone. The chain combines TRBV10-3 with TRBJ1-3; 11 positions agree with TRBD1. With 6 bases clipped from V and 0 bases from J, the junction kept 4 bases outside the gene matches. Germline CDR1 reads ENHRY; CDR2 reads SYGVKD. This CDR3 has 16 amino acids. The CDR3 region has the DNA TGTGCCATCAGGGACGGGACAGGGGGCTCTGGAAACACCATATATTTT. It is translated as CAIRDGTGGSGNTIYF.

The rearrangement uses TRBV10-3 and TRBJ2-1; 9 bases are shared with TRBD1. The junction had 15 bases not matched to a gene; V was cut back by 6 bases and J by 9 bases. CDR1 is ENHRY and CDR2 is SYGVKD in the germline V gene. The CDR3 totals 16 residues. CDR3 region: CAIRQRPGQGLSEQFF. The DNA for the CDR3 is TGTGCCATCAGACAGAGACCGGGACAGGGTTTGAGTGAGCAGTTCTTC.

The chain links TRBV6-1 to TRBJ1-5; 12 bases align to TRBD1. CDR3 length equals 15 residues. V dropped 8 bases and J dropped 6; count of bases not matched to a gene: 8. The V gene's germline CDR1 is MNHNS and CDR2 SASEGT. CDR3 in amino acids: CASGTGGVRGQPQHF. The DNA for the CDR3 is TGTGCCAGCGGGACAGGGGGCGTAAGGGGTCAGCCCCAGCATTTT.

This clone was observed a few times. The chain employs TRBV4-2 and TRBJ1-1; D remains ambiguous. V was pared by 7 bases and J by 2 bases, with 11 bases between. Germline lookup yields CDR1 LGHNA and CDR2 YNFKEQ. The CDR3 sequence is 13 residues long. DNA of the CDR3: TGTGCCAGCAAAAACGAGGGAAACACTGAAGCTTTCTTT. As protein: CASKNEGNTEAFF.

This rearrangement joins TRBV15 to TRBJ2-7, with a possible D match to TRBD2 (5 bases). Germline-derived CDR1 and CDR2 are LNHNV and YYDKDF (reference sequence). This CDR3 spans 15 amino acids. V was shortened by 0 bases and J by 3 bases, with 12 bases between the two germline ends. This CDR3 is CATSREYGNHYEQYF. The DNA of the CDR3 is TGTGCCACCAGCAGAGAATACGGGAACCACTACGAGCAGTACTTC.

This clone was seen a single time. This chain joins TRBV29-1 and TRBJ1-2; 7 nucleotides align to TRBD1. V shed 7 bases, J shed 0 bases, and the junction held 8 bases outside the gene matches. From germline, CDR1 is SQVTM and CDR2 ANQGSEA. CDR3 length: 14 amino acids. In DNA, the CDR3 is TGCAGCGCCCAGAACAGGGGACCTAACTATGGCTACACCTTC. Translated, it gives CSAQNRGPNYGYTF.

The chain has TRBV6-5 and TRBJ1-2; 7 bases are a match to TRBD1. V was clipped by 6 bases and J by 4 bases; unmatched bases: 8. The CDR3 length is 14 residues. The germline V gene has CDR1 MNHEY and CDR2 SVGAGI. For the CDR3, the DNA is TGTGCCAGCAGCCGAGAGACAGGGATCTATGGCTACACCTTC. It yields the protein CASSRETGIYGYTF.

This chain links TRBV13 with TRBJ2-1; 13 nucleotides align to TRBD2. Unmatched junction bases numbered 8, after V lost 0 bases and J lost 0 bases. Germline CDR1 reads PRHDT; CDR2 reads FYEKMQ (reference sequence). The CDR3 runs to 20 residues. Here the CDR3 reads CASSLGLGLAGEASYNEQFF. CDR3 in DNA: TGTGCCAGCAGCTTAGGCCTCGGACTAGCGGGAGAGGCCTCCTACAATGAGCAGTTCTTC.

The chain carries TRBV7-8 and TRBJ1-2; D is unresolved. The CDR3 has 14 residues. V gave up 5 bases and J gave up 2 bases, with 12 bases separating them. Germline CDR1 and CDR2: SGHVS and FQNEAQ. Written as DNA, the CDR3 is TGTGCCAGCAGCCCGACATCAGGAAACTATGGCTACACCTTC. This codes for CASSPTSGNYGYTF.

The genes are TRBV9 and TRBJ1-3; D possibly corresponds to TRBD1 (6 bases). Germline lookup yields CDR1 SGDLS and CDR2 YYNGEE. The CDR3 covers 14 residues. V lost 4 bases to trimming and J lost 8 bases, with 16 bases between them. The CDR3 nucleotides read TGTGCCAGCAGCCGAGCGGGGGGCCGGGACACCATATATTTT. Protein product: CASSRAGGRDTIYF.

This chain joins TRBV2 and TRBJ1-5, with D possibly being TRBD1 (6 bases). The CDR3 spans 15 residues. Germline CDR1 SNHLY, CDR2 FYNNEI. V lost 6 bases to trimming and J lost 6 bases, with 18 bases between them. The DNA of the CDR3 is TGTGCCAGCAGACAGGGATCCACGGGGGGTCAGCCCCAGCATTTT. Amino acid sequence: CASRQGSTGGQPQHF.

The chain couples TRBV5-1 to TRBJ2-3, with 10 bases fitting TRBD2. The CDR3 totals 15 residues. V lost 0 bases and J lost 6; bases outside the gene matches: 4. Germline lookup yields CDR1 SGHRS and CDR2 YFSETQ. The CDR3 sequence: CASSLEREGRDTQYF. As DNA, the CDR3 is TGCGCCAGCAGCTTGGAGCGGGAGGGCCGGGATACGCAGTATTTT.

The sample holds one count of this clone. In DNA form, the CDR3 reads TGTGCCAGCAGTGACGGGCAGGGGATCGGGGAGCTGTTTTTT. It is translated as CASSDGQGIGELFF. The V call is TRBV6-4, the J call TRBJ2-2; weak D call: TRBD1 (6 bases). Trimming took 2 bases from V and 7 from J, leaving 11 bases between them. This CDR3 region has 14 residues. The V gene's germline CDR1 is MRHNA and CDR2 SNTAGT.

V usage is TRBV28 and J usage is TRBJ2-1; 10 bases line up with TRBD1. Germline V gives CDR1 MDHEN, CDR2 SYDVKM. Trimming took 5 bases from V and 7 from J; bases not matched to a gene: 14. The length of the CDR3 is 17 residues. DNA for the CDR3: TGTGCCAGCAGTGATTCGCGGACAGGGGGGGTAGGTAATGAGCAGTTCTTC. Translating gives CASSDSRTGGVGNEQFF.